Listed below are T cell receptor beta chains from one sample, sequenced in a study of shared clonotypes between healthy human individuals. This table comes from immunoSEQ multiplex PCR, and its TCRdb copy is limited to in-frame clones, with some not included. The sample lists approximately 320,000 clones; roughly 87% were seen once. What was sequenced was memory CD8+ T cells sorted from blood. Receptors were obtained from a man aged 18 to 29 in good health. CDR3s include the opening cysteine and the closing phenylalanine or tryptophan. Fields, in order: clone size, D gene, J gene, V gene, CDR3 protein, CDR3 DNA. D genes are given only for firm matches. Not all rows give a size; the values are once, few, many and, for expanded clones, a class.

clone_size: few; d_call: NA; j_call: TRBJ1-5; v_call: TRBV4-2; cdr3_aa: CASSRYSNQPQHF; cdr3_nt: TGTGCCAGCAGTCGTTATAGCAATCAGCCCCAGCATTTT
clone_size: NA; d_call: NA; j_call: TRBJ2-5; v_call: TRBV5-1; cdr3_aa: CASSFKLGPPREETQYF; cdr3_nt: TGCGCCAGCAGCTTCAAACTTGGACCGCCCCGGGAGGAGACCCAGTACTTC
clone_size: NA; d_call: NA; j_call: TRBJ2-7; v_call: TRBV4-1; cdr3_aa: CASSQSPSGSSYEQYF; cdr3_nt: TGCGCCAGCAGCCAGTCCCCTTCGGGGAGCTCCTACGAGCAGTACTTC
clone_size: NA; d_call: TRBD2; j_call: TRBJ2-5; v_call: TRBV5-1; cdr3_aa: CASSSGLAGAGETQYF; cdr3_nt: TGCGCCAGCAGCTCGGGACTAGCGGGAGCAGGAGAGACCCAGTACTTC
clone_size: few; d_call: TRBD1; j_call: TRBJ1-5; v_call: TRBV2; cdr3_aa: CASRRQGSNQPQHF; cdr3_nt: TGTGCCAGCAGGAGACAGGGGAGCAATCAGCCCCAGCATTTT
clone_size: NA; d_call: TRBD2; j_call: TRBJ2-1; v_call: TRBV7-2; cdr3_aa: CASSPRRLAVLFNEQFF; cdr3_nt: TGTGCCAGCAGCCCTAGGCGGCTAGCGGTTTTGTTCAATGAGCAGTTCTTC
clone_size: NA; d_call: NA; j_call: TRBJ2-7; v_call: TRBV6-4; cdr3_aa: CASSKGAGGNYEQYF; cdr3_nt: TGTGCCAGCAGCAAGGGGGCCGGGGGTAACTACGAGCAGTACTTC
clone_size: NA; d_call: TRBD2; j_call: TRBJ2-2; v_call: TRBV27; cdr3_aa: CASSLGGAGELFF; cdr3_nt: TGTGCCAGCAGTTTAGGGGGGGCCGGGGAGCTGTTTTTT
clone_size: NA; d_call: NA; j_call: TRBJ2-2; v_call: TRBV6-1; cdr3_aa: CASSDFLGTGELFF; cdr3_nt: TGTGCCAGCAGTGACTTTTTGGGAACCGGGGAGCTGTTTTTT
clone_size: NA; d_call: TRBD1; j_call: TRBJ2-7; v_call: TRBV29-1; cdr3_aa: CSVEQGAAYEQYF; cdr3_nt: TGCAGCGTTGAACAGGGGGCGGCCTACGAGCAGTACTTC
clone_size: once; d_call: TRBD2; j_call: TRBJ2-1; v_call: TRBV6-5; cdr3_aa: CASSYAAGEWYEQFF; cdr3_nt: TGTGCCAGCAGTTACGCGGCGGGAGAGTGGTATGAGCAGTTCTTC
clone_size: NA; d_call: NA; j_call: TRBJ2-7; v_call: TRBV28; cdr3_aa: CASSLLGRTPVYEQYF; cdr3_nt: TGTGCCAGCAGTTTACTTGGGAGGACACCGGTTTACGAGCAGTACTTC
clone_size: NA; d_call: NA; j_call: TRBJ2-1; v_call: TRBV2; cdr3_aa: CASSHPGDWDNEQFF; cdr3_nt: TGTGCCAGCAGCCACCCCGGGGACTGGGACAATGAGCAGTTCTTC
clone_size: NA; d_call: NA; j_call: TRBJ2-3; v_call: TRBV4-1; cdr3_aa: CASSLELANTHTQYF; cdr3_nt: TGCGCCAGCAGCCTGGAGCTGGCCAACACTCATACGCAGTATTTT
clone_size: NA; d_call: NA; j_call: TRBJ1-1; v_call: TRBV20-1; cdr3_aa: CSAWGGPEAFF; cdr3_nt: TGCAGTGCATGGGGCGGTCCTGAAGCTTTCTTT
clone_size: once; d_call: NA; j_call: TRBJ2-1; v_call: TRBV29-1; cdr3_aa: CSVEGVQYNEQFF; cdr3_nt: TGCAGCGTTGAAGGAGTACAGTACAATGAGCAGTTCTTC
clone_size: many; d_call: NA; j_call: TRBJ2-5; v_call: TRBV7-6; cdr3_aa: CASSLGPFDSGQRRQETQYF; cdr3_nt: TGTGCCAGCAGCTTAGGGCCCTTTGACAGCGGCCAGAGACGACAAGAGACCCAGTACTTC
clone_size: NA; d_call: NA; j_call: TRBJ1-5; v_call: TRBV5-1; cdr3_aa: CASSLEGGGQPQHF; cdr3_nt: TGCGCCAGCAGCTTGGAGGGGGGTGGTCAGCCCCAGCATTTT
clone_size: NA; d_call: NA; j_call: TRBJ2-7; v_call: TRBV5-6; cdr3_aa: CASSGEYEQYF; cdr3_nt: TGTGCCAGCAGCGGGGAGTACGAGCAGTACTTC
clone_size: NA; d_call: NA; j_call: TRBJ1-5; v_call: TRBV6-6; cdr3_aa: CASSPGVSHQPQHF; cdr3_nt: TGTGCCAGCTCCCCCGGGGTTTCTCATCAGCCCCAGCATTTT